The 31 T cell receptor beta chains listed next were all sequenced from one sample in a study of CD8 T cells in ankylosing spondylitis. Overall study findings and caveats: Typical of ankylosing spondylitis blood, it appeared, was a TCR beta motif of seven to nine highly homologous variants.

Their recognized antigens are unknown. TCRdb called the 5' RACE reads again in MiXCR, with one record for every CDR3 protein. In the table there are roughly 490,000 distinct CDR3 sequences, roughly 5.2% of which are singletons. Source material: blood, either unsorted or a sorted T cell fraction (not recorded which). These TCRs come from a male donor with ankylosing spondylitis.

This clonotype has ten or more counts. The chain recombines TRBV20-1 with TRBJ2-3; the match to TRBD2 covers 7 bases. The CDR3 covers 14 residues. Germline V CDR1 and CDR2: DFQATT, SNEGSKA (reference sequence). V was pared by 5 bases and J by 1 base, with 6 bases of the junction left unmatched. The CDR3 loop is CSAWGGEGTDTQYF. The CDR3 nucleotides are TGCAGTGCTTGGGGAGGGGAGGGCACAGATACGCAGTATTTT.

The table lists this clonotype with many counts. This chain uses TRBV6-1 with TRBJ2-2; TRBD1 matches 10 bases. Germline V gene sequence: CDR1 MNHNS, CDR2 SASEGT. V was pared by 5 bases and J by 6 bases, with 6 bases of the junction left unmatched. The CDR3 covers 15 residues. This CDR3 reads CASSPGTGASGELFF. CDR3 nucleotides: TGTGCCAGCAGTCCCGGGACAGGGGCCTCCGGGGAGCTGTTTTTT.

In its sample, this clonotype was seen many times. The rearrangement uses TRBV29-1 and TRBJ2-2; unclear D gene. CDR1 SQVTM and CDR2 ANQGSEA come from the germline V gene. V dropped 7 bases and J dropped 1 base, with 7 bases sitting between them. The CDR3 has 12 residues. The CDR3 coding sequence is TGCAGCGCCCGAGGGAACACCGGGGAGCTGTTTTTT. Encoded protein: CSARGNTGELFF.

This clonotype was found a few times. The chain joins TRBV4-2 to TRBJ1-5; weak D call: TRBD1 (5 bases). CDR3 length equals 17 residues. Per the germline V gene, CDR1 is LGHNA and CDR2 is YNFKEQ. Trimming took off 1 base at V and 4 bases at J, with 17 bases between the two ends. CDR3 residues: CASSQGPLMGRNQPQHF. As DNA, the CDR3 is TGTGCCAGCAGCCAAGGCCCATTGATGGGACGGAATCAGCCCCAGCATTTT.

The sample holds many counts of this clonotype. The CDR3 DNA sequence: TGCGCCAGCAGCTTGACCGGGACGGGGGAGACCCAGTACTTC. It translates to CASSLTGTGETQYF. This chain joins TRBV5-1 and TRBJ2-5; D is perhaps TRBD1 or TRBD2 (5 bases each). The V end was cut by 1 base, the J end by 5 bases, with 12 bases between. This CDR3 is 14 amino acids long. CDR1 is SGHRS, CDR2 YFSETQ, per germline.

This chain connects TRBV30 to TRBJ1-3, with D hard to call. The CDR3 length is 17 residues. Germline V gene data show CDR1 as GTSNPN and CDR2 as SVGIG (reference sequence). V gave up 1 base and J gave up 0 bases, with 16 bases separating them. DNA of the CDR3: TGTGCCTGGAGTGACGATGTGGTCTCCCACTCTGGAAACACCATATATTTT. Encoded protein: CAWSDDVVSHSGNTIYF.

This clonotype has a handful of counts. The CDR3 is CASSSYGGPSTGELFF. In DNA form, the CDR3 reads TGTGCCAGCAGCTCGTACGGGGGGCCTAGCACCGGGGAGCTGTTTTTT. The chain uses TRBV7-8 and TRBJ2-2, with D possibly matching TRBD2 (7 bases). The ends were cut back, 4 bases at V and 4 bases at J, with 16 bases in the middle. CDR3 length: 16 amino acids. Looked up from germline, CDR1 is SGHVS and CDR2 is FQNEAQ.

CDR3 nucleotide sequence: TGTGCCATCAGTGAACCATTTCCCTACGAGCAGTACTTC. Its protein is CAISEPFPYEQYF. The V and J genes are TRBV10-3 and TRBJ2-7, with D hard to call. The CDR3 contains 13 residues. With 3 bases removed from V and 2 bases from J, the gap between germline ends came to 8 bases. Looked up from germline, CDR1 is ENHRY and CDR2 is SYGVKD.

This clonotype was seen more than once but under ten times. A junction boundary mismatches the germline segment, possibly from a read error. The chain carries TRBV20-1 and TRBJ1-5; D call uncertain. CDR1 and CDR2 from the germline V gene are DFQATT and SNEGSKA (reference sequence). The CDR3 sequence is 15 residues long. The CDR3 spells CCARDLAGPLGPQHF. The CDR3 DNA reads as TGCTGTGCTAGAGATTTAGCTGGACCGCTCGGGCCCCAGCATTTT.

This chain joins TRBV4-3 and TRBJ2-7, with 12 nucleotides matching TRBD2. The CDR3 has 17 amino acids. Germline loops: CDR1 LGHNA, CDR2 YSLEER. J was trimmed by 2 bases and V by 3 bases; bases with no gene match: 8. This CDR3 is CASSHLSSSGRAYEQYF. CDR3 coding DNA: TGCGCCAGCAGCCATCTTTCCTCTAGCGGGAGGGCCTACGAGCAGTACTTC.

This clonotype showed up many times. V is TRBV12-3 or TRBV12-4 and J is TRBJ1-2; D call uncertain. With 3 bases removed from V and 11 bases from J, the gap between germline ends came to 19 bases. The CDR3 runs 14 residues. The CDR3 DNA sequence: TGTGCCAGCAGTTTTGTAGGGAGACCTATGGGTTACACCTTC. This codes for CASSFVGRPMGYTF.

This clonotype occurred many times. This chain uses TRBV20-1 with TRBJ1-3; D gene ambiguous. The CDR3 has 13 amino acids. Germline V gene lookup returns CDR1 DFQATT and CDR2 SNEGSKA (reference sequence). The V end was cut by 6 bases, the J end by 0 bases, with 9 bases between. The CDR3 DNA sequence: TGCAGTGCCGGGCGGGACTCTGGAAACACCATATATTTT. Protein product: CSAGRDSGNTIYF.

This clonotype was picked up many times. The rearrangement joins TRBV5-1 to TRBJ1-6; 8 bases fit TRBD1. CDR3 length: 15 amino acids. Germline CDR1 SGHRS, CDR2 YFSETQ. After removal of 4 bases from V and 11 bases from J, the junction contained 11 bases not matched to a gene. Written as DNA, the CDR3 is TGCGCCAGCAGCGGACTAACAGGGGGTGTTACACCCCTCCACTTT. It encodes CASSGLTGGVTPLHF. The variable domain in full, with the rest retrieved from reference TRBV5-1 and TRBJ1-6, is KAGVTQTPRYLIKTRGQQVTLSCSPISGHRSVSWYQQTPGQGLQFLFEYFSETQRNKGNFPGRFSGRQFSNSRSEMNVSTLELGDSALYLCASSGLTGGVTPLHFGNGTRLTVT.

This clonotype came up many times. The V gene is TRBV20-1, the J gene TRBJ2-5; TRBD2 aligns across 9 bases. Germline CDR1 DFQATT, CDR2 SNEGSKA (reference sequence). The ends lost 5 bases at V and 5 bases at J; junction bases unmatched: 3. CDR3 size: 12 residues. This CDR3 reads CSASSGKETQYF. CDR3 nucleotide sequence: TGCAGTGCTTCTAGCGGGAAGGAGACCCAGTACTTC.

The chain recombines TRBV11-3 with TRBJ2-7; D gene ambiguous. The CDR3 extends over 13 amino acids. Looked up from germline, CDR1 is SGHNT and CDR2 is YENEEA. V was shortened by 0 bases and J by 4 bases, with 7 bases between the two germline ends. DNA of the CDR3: TGTGCCAGCAGCTTAGAGAACCTTTACGAGCAGTACTTC. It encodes CASSLENLYEQYF.

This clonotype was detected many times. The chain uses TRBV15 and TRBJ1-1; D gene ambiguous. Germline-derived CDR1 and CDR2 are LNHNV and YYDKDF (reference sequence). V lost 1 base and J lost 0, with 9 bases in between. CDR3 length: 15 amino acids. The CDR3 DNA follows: TGTGCCACCAGCAGAGCGGGTGGACTGAACACTGAAGCTTTCTTT. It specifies CATSRAGGLNTEAFF.

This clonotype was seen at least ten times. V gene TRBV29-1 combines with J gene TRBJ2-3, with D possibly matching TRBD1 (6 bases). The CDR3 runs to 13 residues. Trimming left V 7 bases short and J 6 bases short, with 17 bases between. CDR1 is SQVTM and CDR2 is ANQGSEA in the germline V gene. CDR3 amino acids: CSGTDSLRDTQYF. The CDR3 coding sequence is TGCAGCGGCACGGACAGCCTCCGGGATACGCAGTATTTT.

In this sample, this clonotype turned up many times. CDR3 DNA: TGTGCCAGCAGCGTAGGACAGGGCAACACTGAAGCTTTCTTT. This encodes CASSVGQGNTEAFF. The V gene is TRBV9, the J gene TRBJ1-1; TRBD1 aligns across 7 bases. J lost 2 bases, V lost 0 bases, and 1 base had no gene match. The CDR3 totals 14 residues. In germline, CDR1 is SGDLS, CDR2 YYNGEE.

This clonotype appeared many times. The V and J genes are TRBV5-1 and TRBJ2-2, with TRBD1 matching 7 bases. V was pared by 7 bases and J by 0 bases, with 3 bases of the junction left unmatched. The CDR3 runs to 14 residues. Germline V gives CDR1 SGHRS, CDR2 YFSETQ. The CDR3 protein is CASRGTANTGELFF. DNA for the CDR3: TGCGCCAGCCGTGGGACAGCGAACACCGGGGAGCTGTTTTTT. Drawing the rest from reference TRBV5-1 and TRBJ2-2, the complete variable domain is KAGVTQTPRYLIKTRGQQVTLSCSPISGHRSVSWYQQTPGQGLQFLFEYFSETQRNKGNFPGRFSGRQFSNSRSEMNVSTLELGDSALYLCASRGTANTGELFFGEGSRLTVL.

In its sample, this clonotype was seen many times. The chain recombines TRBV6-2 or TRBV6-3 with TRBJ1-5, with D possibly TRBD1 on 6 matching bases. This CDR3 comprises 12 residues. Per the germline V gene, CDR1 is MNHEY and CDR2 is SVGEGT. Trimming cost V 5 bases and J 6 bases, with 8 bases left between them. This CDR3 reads CASSGRGQPQHF. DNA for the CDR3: TGTGCCAGCAGTGGCAGGGGTCAGCCCCAGCATTTT.

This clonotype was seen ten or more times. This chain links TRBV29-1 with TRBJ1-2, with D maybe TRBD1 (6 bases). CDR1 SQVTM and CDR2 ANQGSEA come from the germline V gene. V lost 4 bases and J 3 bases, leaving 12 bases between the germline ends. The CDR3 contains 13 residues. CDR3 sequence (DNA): TGCAGCGTTGGAGAGGACAGTCACTATGGCTACACCTTC. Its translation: CSVGEDSHYGYTF.

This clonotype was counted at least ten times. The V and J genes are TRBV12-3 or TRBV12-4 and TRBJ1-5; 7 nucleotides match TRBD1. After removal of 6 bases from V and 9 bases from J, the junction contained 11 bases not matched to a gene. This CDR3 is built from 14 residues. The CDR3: CASRTDRDGRPQHF. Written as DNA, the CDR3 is TGTGCCAGCAGAACCGACAGGGACGGGAGGCCCCAGCATTTT.

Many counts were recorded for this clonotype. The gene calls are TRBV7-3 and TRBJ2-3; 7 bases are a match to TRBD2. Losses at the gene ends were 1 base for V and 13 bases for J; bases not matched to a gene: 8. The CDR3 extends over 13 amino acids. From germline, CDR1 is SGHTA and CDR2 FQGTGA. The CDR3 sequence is CASSLNPQSGKYF. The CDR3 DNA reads TGTGCCAGCAGCTTAAACCCCCAGAGCGGGAAGTATTTT.

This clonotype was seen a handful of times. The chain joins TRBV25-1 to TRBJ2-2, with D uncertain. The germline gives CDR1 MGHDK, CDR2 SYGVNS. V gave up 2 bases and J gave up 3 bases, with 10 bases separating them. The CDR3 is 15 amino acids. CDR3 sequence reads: CASSEQTPHTGELFF. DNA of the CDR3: TGTGCCAGCAGTGAACAAACTCCCCACACCGGGGAGCTGTTTTTT. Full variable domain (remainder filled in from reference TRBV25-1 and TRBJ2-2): EADIYQTPRYLVIGTGKKITLECSQTMGHDKMYWYQQDPGMELHLIHYSYGVNSTEKGDLSSESTVSRIRTEHFPLTLESARPSHTSQYLCASSEQTPHTGELFFGEGSRLTVL.

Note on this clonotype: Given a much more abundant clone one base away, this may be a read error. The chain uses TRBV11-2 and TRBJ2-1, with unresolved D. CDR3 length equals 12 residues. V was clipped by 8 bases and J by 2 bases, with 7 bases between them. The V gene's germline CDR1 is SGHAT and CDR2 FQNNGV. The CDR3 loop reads CASGIAYNEQFF. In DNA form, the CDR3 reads TGTGCCAGCGGGATTGCCTACAATGAGCAGTTCTTC.

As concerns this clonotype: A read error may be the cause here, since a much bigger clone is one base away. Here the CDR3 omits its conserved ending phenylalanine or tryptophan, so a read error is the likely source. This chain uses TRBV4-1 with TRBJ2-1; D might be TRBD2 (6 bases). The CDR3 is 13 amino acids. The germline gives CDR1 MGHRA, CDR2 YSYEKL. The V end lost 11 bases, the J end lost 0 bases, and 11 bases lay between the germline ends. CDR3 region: CAGGRDSYNEQFL. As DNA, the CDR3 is TGCGCCGGAGGGCGGGACTCCTACAATGAGCAGTTCCTC.

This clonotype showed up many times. The CDR3 reads CASSPQVSMNTEAFF. The CDR3 nucleotides are TGTGCCAGCAGCCCACAGGTCTCGATGAACACTGAAGCTTTCTTT. V gene TRBV9 combines with J gene TRBJ1-1; TRBD1 might be the D (5 bases). CDR1 and CDR2 (germline): SGDLS, YYNGEE. The CDR3 consists of 15 residues. V dropped 4 bases and J dropped 0 bases, with 13 bases sitting between them.

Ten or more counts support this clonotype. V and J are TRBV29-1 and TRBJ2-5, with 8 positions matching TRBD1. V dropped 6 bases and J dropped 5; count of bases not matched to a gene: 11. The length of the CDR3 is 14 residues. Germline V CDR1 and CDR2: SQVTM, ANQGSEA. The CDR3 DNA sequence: TGCAGCGTGACAGGGGTCCAAAAGGGCGAGACCCAGTACTTC. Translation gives CSVTGVQKGETQYF.

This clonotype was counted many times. For the CDR3, the DNA is TGCGCCAGCAGCCAAGGGCTAGGGATCCAGCCCCAGCATTTT. It specifies CASSQGLGIQPQHF. The genes are TRBV4-3 and TRBJ1-5; D is unresolved. The CDR3 sequence is 14 residues long. Germline CDR1 and CDR2: LGHNA and YSLEER. V was shortened by 1 base and J by 7 bases, with 11 bases between the two germline ends.

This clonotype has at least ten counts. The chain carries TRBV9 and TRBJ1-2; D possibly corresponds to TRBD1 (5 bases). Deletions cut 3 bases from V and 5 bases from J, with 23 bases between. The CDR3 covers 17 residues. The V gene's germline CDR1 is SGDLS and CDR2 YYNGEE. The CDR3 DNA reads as TGTGCCAGCAGCGCGCGAGGGACTCCCCACGAGCATTATGGCTACACCTTC. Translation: CASSARGTPHEHYGYTF.

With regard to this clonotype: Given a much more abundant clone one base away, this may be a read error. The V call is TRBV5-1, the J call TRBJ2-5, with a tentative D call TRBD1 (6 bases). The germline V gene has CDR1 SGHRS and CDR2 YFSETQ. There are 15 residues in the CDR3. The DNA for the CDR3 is TGCGCCAGCAGCCTGGACCCAGGGGTCCAAGAGACCCAGCACTTC. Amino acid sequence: CASSLDPGVQETQHF.